This T cell receptor beta chain was sequenced during a study of OX40 agonist ivuxolimab in advanced cancers. This CDR3 comprises 14 residues. Looked up from germline, CDR1 is GTSNPN and CDR2 is SVGIG (reference sequence). V was trimmed by 7 bases and J by 5 bases, leaving 18 bases between them. This clone was detected a few times. Its antigen remains unknown. General study points: The CD4+ and CD8+ T cells in the blood had expanded clonally by week 6 at 0.1 to 3.0 mg/kg.

Method: immunoSEQ multiplex PCR; TCRdb's copy keeps in-frame clones and lacks some. Here the sample spans about 81,000 clones, 90% to 95% being singletons. The V call is TRBV30, the J call TRBJ1-5, with a possible D match to TRBD1 (5 bases). Sequences were derived from CD4+ or CD8+ T cells sorted from blood, sampled in a trial of the OX40 agonist ivuxolimab. This TCR was sampled from an adult with an advanced solid tumor such as melanoma, head and neck, liver or kidney cancer. This CDR3 reads CAYQRGRGDQPQHF. CDR3 DNA: TGTGCCTACCAAAGAGGACGGGGGGATCAGCCCCAGCATTTT.